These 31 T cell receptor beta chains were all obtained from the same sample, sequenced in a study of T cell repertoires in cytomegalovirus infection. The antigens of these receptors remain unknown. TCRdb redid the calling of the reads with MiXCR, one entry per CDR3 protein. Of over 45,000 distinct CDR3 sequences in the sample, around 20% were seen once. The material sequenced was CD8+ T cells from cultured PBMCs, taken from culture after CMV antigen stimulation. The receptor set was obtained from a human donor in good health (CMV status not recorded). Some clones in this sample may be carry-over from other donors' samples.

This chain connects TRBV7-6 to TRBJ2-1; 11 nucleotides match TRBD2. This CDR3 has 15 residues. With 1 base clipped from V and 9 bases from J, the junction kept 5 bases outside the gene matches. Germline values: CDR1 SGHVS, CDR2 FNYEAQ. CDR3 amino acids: CASSLVAGGPTEQFF. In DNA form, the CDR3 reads TGTGCCAGCAGCTTAGTAGCGGGAGGGCCAACTGAGCAGTTCTTC.

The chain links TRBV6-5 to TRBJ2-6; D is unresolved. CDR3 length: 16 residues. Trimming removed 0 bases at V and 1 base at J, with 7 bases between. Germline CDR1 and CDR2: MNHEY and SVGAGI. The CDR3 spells CASSYSRISGANVLTF. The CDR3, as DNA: TGTGCCAGCAGTTACTCTAGAATATCTGGGGCCAACGTCCTGACTTTC.

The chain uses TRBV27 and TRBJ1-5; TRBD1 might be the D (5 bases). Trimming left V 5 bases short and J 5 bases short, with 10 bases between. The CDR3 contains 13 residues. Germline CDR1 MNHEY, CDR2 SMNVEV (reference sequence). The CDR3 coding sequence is TGTGCCAGCAGTGGGGGGGTCTATCAGCCCCAGCATTTT. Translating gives CASSGGVYQPQHF.

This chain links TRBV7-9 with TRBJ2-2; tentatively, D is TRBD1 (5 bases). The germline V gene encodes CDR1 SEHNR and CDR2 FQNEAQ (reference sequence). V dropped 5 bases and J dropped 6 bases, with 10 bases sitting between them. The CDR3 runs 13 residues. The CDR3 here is CASSPIRAGELFF. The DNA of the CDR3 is TGTGCCAGCAGCCCCATCAGGGCCGGGGAGCTGTTTTTT. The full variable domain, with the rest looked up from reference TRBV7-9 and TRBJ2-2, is DTGVSQNPRHKITKRGQNVTFRCDPISEHNRLYWYRQTLGQGPEFLTYFQNEAQLEKSRLLSDRFSAERPKGSFSTLEIQRTEQGDSAMYLCASSPIRAGELFFGEGSRLTVL.

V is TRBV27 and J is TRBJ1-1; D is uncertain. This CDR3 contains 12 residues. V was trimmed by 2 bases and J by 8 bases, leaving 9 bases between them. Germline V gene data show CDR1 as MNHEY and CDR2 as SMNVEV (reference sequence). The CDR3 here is CASSLMGIEAFF. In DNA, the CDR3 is TGTGCCAGCAGTTTAATGGGCATAGAAGCTTTCTTT.

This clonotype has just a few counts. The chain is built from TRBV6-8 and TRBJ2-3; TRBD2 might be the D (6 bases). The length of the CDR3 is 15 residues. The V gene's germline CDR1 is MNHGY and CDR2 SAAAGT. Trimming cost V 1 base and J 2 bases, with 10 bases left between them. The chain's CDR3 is CASSYWAGYTDTQYF. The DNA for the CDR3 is TGTGCCAGCAGTTACTGGGCGGGGTACACAGATACGCAGTATTTT.

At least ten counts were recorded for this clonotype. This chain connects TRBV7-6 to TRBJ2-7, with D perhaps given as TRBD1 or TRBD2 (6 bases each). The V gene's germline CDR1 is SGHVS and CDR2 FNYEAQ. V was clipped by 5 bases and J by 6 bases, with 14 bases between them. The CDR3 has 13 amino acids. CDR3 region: CASSPGGQVEQYF. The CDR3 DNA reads TGTGCCAGCAGCCCTGGGGGGCAGGTCGAGCAGTACTTC.

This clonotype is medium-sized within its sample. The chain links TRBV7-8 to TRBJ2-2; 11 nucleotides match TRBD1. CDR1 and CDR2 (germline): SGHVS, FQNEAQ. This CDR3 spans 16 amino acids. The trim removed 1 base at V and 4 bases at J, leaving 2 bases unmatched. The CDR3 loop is CASSLGTGGSTGELFF. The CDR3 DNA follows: TGTGCCAGCAGCTTAGGGACAGGGGGCAGCACCGGGGAGCTGTTTTTT.

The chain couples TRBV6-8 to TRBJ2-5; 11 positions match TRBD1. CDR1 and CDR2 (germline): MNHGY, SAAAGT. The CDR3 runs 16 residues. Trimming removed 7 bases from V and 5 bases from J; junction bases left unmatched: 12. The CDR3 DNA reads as TGTGCCAGCACCCCACCCGGGACAGGGGGTGGTGAGACCCAGTACTTC. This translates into CASTPPGTGGGETQYF.

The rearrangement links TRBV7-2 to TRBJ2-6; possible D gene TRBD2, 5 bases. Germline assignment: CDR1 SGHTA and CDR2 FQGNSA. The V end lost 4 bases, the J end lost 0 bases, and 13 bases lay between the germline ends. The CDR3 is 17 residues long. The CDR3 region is CASSYQSGYSGANVLTF. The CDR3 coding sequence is TGTGCCAGCAGCTACCAGTCGGGATACTCTGGGGCCAACGTCCTGACTTTC.

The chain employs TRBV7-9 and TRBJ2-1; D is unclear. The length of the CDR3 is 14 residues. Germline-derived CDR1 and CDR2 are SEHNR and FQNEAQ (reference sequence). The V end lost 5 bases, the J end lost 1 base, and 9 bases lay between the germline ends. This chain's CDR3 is CASSPPGSYNEQFF. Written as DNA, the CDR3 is TGTGCCAGCAGCCCTCCCGGGTCCTACAATGAGCAGTTCTTC.

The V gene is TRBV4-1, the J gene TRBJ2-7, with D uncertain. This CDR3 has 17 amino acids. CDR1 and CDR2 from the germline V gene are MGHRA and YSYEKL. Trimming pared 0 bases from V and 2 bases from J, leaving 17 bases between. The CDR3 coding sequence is TGCGCCAGCAGCCAAGACCTTAAGTTTACGAGAACCTACGAGCAGTACTTC. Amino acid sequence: CASSQDLKFTRTYEQYF.

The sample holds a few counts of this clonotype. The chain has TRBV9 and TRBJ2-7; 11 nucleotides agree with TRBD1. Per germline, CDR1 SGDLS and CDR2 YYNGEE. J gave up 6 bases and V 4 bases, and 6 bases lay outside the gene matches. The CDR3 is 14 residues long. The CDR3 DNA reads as TGTGCCAGCAGCTCCTCTGGACAGGGGGCCGAGCAGTACTTC. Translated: CASSSSGQGAEQYF.

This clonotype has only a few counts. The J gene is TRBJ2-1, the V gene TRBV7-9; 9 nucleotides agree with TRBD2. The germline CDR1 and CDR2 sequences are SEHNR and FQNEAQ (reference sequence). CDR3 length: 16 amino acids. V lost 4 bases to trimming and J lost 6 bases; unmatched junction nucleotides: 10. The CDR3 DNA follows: TGTGCCAGCAGCTGGCGGCCCCAAGCGGGGGGCAATGAGCAGTTCTTC. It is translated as CASSWRPQAGGNEQFF.

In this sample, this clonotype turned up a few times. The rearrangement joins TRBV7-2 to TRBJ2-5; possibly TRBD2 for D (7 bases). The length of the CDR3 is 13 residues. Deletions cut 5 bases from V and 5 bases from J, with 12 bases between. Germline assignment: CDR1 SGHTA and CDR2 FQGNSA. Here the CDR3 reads CASSLRGLETQYF. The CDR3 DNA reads TGTGCCAGCAGCCTGCGGGGGCTGGAGACCCAGTACTTC.

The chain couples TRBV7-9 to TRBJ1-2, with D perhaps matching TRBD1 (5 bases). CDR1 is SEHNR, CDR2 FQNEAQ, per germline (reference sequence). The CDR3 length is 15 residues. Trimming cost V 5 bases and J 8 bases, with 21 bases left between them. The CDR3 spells CASSPLEGPKGGYTF. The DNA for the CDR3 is TGTGCCAGCAGCCCCCTAGAGGGACCGAAGGGCGGCTACACCTTC.

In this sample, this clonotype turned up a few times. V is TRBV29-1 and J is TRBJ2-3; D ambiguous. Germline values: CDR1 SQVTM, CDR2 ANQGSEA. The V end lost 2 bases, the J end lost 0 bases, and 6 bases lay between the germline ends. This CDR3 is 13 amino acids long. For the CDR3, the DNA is TGCAGCGTTGAATGGCGGAGCACAGATACGCAGTATTTT. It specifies CSVEWRSTDTQYF.

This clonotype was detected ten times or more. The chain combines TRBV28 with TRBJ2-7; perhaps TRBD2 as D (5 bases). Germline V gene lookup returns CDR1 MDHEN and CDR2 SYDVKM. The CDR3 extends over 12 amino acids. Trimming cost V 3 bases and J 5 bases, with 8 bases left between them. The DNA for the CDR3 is TGTGCCAGCAGTTTCTCCGGGGACGAGCAGTACTTC. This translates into CASSFSGDEQYF.

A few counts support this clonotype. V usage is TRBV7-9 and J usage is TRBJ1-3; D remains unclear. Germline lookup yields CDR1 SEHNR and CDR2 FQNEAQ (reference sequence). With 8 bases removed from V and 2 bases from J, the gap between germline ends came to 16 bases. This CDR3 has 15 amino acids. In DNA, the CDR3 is TGTGCCAGCGGCGGGAGTGTAGACCCTGGAAACACCATATATTTT. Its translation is CASGGSVDPGNTIYF.

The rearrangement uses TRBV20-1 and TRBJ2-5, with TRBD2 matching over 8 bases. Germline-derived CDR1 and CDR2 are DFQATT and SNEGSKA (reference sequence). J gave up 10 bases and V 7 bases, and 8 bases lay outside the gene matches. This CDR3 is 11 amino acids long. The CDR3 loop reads CSVGAGDVQYF. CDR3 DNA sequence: TGCAGTGTAGGAGCGGGAGATGTCCAGTACTTC.

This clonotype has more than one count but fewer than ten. CDR3 DNA sequence: TGTGCCAGCAGCCCTCGGAACACAGATACGCAGTATTTT. The encoded protein is CASSPRNTDTQYF. The chain recombines TRBV7-2 with TRBJ2-3, with D uncertain. The germline CDR1 and CDR2 sequences are SGHTA and FQGNSA. Trimming shortened V by 5 bases and J by 2 bases, and 8 bases separated the two germline ends. CDR3 length: 13 residues.

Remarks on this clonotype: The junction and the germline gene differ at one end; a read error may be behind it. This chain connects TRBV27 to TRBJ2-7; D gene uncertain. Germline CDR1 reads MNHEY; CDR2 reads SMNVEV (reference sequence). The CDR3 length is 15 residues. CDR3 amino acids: CASRFGLGGTYEQYF. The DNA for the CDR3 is TGTGCCAGCCGTTTTGGTTTGGGCGGAACCTACGAGCAGTACTTC.

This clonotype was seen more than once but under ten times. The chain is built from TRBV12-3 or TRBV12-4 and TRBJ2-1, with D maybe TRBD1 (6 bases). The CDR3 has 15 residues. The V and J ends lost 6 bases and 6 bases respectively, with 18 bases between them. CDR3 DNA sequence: TGTGCCAGCAGCTCCCAGGGGTACCTACGCAATGAGCAGTTCTTC. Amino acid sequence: CASSSQGYLRNEQFF.

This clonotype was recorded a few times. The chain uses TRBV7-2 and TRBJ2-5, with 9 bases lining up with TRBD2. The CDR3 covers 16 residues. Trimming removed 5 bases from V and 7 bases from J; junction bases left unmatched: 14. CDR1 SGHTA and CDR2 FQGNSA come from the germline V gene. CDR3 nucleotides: TGTGCCAGCAGCCCGTCTGGAAGCGGGAGGATGGGGACCCAGTACTTC. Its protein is CASSPSGSGRMGTQYF.

The CDR3 DNA reads TGTGCCAGCAGCTTGCTCTATCAGTCCTACGAGCAGTACTTC. It yields the protein CASSLLYQSYEQYF. The V and J genes are TRBV7-4 and TRBJ2-7; D unresolved. The germline V and J ends were trimmed by 3 bases and 1 base, with 10 bases remaining between them. The CDR3 has 14 residues. Germline V gives CDR1 SGHVT, CDR2 SQSDAQ.

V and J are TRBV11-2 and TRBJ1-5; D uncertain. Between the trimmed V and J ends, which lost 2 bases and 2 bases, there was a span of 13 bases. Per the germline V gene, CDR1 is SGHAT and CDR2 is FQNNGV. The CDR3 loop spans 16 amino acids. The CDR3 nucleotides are TGTGCCAGCAGCTTAAACGCCCCAAGGGGCAATCAGCCCCAGCATTTT. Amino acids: CASSLNAPRGNQPQHF. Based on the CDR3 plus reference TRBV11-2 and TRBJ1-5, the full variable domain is EAGVAQSPRYKIIEKRQSVAFWCNPISGHATLYWYQQILGQGPKLLIQFQNNGVVDDSQLPKDRFSAERLKGVDSTLKIQPAKLEDSAVYLCASSLNAPRGNQPQHFGDGTRLSIL.

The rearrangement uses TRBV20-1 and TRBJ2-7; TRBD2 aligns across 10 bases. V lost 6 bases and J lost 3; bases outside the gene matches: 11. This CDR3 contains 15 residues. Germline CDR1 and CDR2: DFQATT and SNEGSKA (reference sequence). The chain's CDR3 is CSALTSGSSLYEQYF. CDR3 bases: TGCAGTGCGCTGACTAGCGGGTCCTCCCTCTACGAGCAGTACTTC.

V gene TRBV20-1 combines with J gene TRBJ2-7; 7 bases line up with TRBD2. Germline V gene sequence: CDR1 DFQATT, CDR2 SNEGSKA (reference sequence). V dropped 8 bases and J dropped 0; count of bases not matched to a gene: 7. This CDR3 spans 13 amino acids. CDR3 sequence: CSQRDSRSYEQYF. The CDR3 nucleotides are TGCAGTCAGCGGGACTCCCGCTCCTACGAGCAGTACTTC.

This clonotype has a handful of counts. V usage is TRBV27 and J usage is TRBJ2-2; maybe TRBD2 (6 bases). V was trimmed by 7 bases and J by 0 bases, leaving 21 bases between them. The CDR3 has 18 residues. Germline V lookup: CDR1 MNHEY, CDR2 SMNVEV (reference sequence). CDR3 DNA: TGTGCCAGCACTATCTACGTGGGGGGTTCAGCGAACACCGGGGAGCTGTTTTTT. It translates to CASTIYVGGSANTGELFF.

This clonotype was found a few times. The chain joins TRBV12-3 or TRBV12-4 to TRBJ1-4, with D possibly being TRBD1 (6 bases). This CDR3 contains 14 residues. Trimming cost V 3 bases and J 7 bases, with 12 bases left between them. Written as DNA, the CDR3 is TGTGCCAGCAGTTTTGGGACACAATTTGAAAAACTGTTTTTT. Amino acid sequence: CASSFGTQFEKLFF.

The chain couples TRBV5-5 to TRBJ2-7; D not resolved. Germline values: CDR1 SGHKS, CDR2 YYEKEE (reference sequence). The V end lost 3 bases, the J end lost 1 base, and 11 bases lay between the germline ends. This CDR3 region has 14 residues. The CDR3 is CASSSNRVSYEQYF. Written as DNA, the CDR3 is TGTGCCAGCAGCTCCAACCGGGTATCCTACGAGCAGTACTTC.